Following are 16 T cell receptor beta chains from one sample sequenced in a study of neurological immune-mediated disorders. TCRdb re-derived calls from the 5' RACE reads in MiXCR, one entry per CDR3 protein. Among tens of thousands of distinct CDR3 sequences listed, less than 25% were seen once. The sample's time point: technical triplicate 2. Sequencing was done on a sample of PBMCs. All receptors come from a man aged 55 to 70 with HTLV-1-associated myelopathy (HAM/TSP).

The V and J genes are TRBV27 and TRBJ2-3; perhaps TRBD1 as D (6 bases). V gave up 5 bases and J gave up 0 bases, with 21 bases separating them. Germline CDR1 MNHEY, CDR2 SMNVEV (reference sequence). This CDR3 region has 18 residues. CDR3 sequence reads: CASSARDKFLQSTDTQYF. The CDR3 nucleotides read TGTGCCAGCAGTGCCCGGGACAAGTTTCTCCAAAGCACAGATACGCAGTATTTT.

This clonotype was detected ten times or more. The chain combines TRBV5-1 with TRBJ2-5, with 9 positions matching TRBD1. The CDR3 extends over 15 amino acids. Per germline, CDR1 SGHRS and CDR2 YFSETQ. The V gene end was trimmed by 4 bases and the J gene end by 5 bases; junction bases not matched to a gene: 9. The CDR3 here is CASSTGTGNGETQYF. CDR3 DNA sequence: TGCGCCAGCAGCACCGGGACAGGGAACGGGGAGACCCAGTACTTC.

This clonotype occurred many times. V and J are TRBV5-6 and TRBJ1-5; D is unresolved. This CDR3 is 14 amino acids long. V gave up 0 bases and J gave up 3 bases, with 7 bases separating them. The germline gives CDR1 SGHDT, CDR2 YYEEEE. CDR3: CASSLAALNQPQHF. The CDR3 region has the DNA TGTGCCAGCAGCTTGGCGGCACTCAATCAGCCCCAGCATTTT.

This clonotype showed up many times. The rearrangement uses TRBV11-2 and TRBJ2-1, with D uncertain. The CDR3 length is 17 residues. The ends were cut back, 5 bases at V and 4 bases at J, with 21 bases in the middle. Germline V lookup: CDR1 SGHAT, CDR2 FQNNGV. CDR3 nucleotide sequence: TGTGCCAGCAGCATCCTCGTTACCCCGGACCTATACAATGAGCAGTTCTTC. It is translated as CASSILVTPDLYNEQFF.

This clonotype showed up many times. The chain links TRBV20-1 to TRBJ1-3; D ambiguous. The CDR3 extends over 14 amino acids. Deletions cut 1 base from V and 0 bases from J, with 7 bases between. CDR1 and CDR2 (germline): DFQATT, SNEGSKA (reference sequence). The CDR3 loop reads CSARVEVSGNTIYF. The CDR3 DNA sequence: TGCAGTGCTAGAGTGGAGGTCTCTGGAAACACCATATATTTT.

This clonotype was observed at least ten times. This chain uses TRBV28 with TRBJ2-2, with 8 positions matching TRBD1. The CDR3 extends over 14 amino acids. Losses at the gene ends were 8 bases for V and 1 base for J; bases not matched to a gene: 3. Germline V CDR1 and CDR2: MDHEN, SYDVKM. Here the CDR3 DNA reads TGTGCCAGCCTTGGACAGGGGAACACCGGGGAGCTGTTTTTT. This gives the protein CASLGQGNTGELFF.

Many counts were recorded for this clonotype. The DNA for the CDR3 is TGCAGTGCTACCGGGGGGTATAGCAATCAGCCCCAGCATTTT. Translating gives CSATGGYSNQPQHF. The chain joins TRBV20-1 to TRBJ1-5, with D tentatively TRBD1 (5 bases). The CDR3 has 14 residues. Trimming left V 4 bases short and J 0 bases short, with 10 bases between. CDR1 is DFQATT and CDR2 is SNEGSKA in the germline V gene (reference sequence).

This clonotype was counted at least ten times. CDR3 nucleotides: TGCAGCGTTCGATTCGGGACACCTAACACCGGGGAGCTGTTTTTT. This translates into CSVRFGTPNTGELFF. V gene TRBV29-1 combines with J gene TRBJ2-2, with D perhaps TRBD1 (6 bases). Germline CDR1 and CDR2: SQVTM and ANQGSEA. V shed 5 bases and J shed 2 bases, with 15 bases lying between them. The CDR3 extends over 15 amino acids.

This clonotype came up many times. The chain combines TRBV2 with TRBJ2-3; no firm D call. The CDR3 totals 13 residues. Trimming left V 6 bases short and J 6 bases short, with 13 bases between. Germline CDR1 is SNHLY and CDR2 is FYNNEI. CDR3 nucleotides: TGTGCCAGCAGGTTAGATGTGGTGGATACGCAGTATTTT. Translating it yields CASRLDVVDTQYF.

Ten or more counts support this clonotype. The V gene is TRBV12-5, the J gene TRBJ2-1; D is ambiguous. Between the trimmed V and J ends, which lost 0 bases and 0 bases, there was a span of 21 bases. This CDR3 contains 20 residues. Germline CDR1 reads LGHNT; CDR2 reads FRNRAP. In DNA, the CDR3 is TGTGCTAGTGGTTTGGTACGACTTTTTCCCAGGCCGAGCTCCTACAATGAGCAGTTCTTC. Its translation: CASGLVRLFPRPSSYNEQFF.

On this clonotype itself: This sequence may be a read error, since a much larger clone differs from it by one base. This sequence joins TRBV20-1 and TRBJ2-7; tentatively, D is TRBD2 (5 bases). Germline V lookup: CDR1 DFQATT, CDR2 SNEGSKA (reference sequence). This CDR3 spans 13 amino acids. CDR3: CSATRLIFYGQYF. The CDR3 DNA follows: TGCAGTGCTACTAGACTAATCTTCTACGGGCAGTACTTC.

The J gene is TRBJ2-3, the V gene TRBV6-5, with D possibly being TRBD1 or TRBD2 (5 bases each). Germline V gene data show CDR1 as MNHEY and CDR2 as SVGAGI. The CDR3 loop spans 16 amino acids. V shed 3 bases and J shed 0 bases, with 13 bases lying between them. CDR3 DNA sequence: TGTGCCAGCAGTTATACCGGGACGTTTAGCACAGATACGCAGTATTTT. The encoded protein is CASSYTGTFSTDTQYF.

This clonotype has a count of ten or more. The rearrangement uses TRBV7-2 and TRBJ2-1, with 7 bases aligning to TRBD2. Germline CDR1 SGHTA, CDR2 FQGNSA. The J segment lost 2 bases and the V segment lost 2 bases, leaving 6 bases of the junction unmatched. The CDR3 contains 16 residues. The CDR3 loop is CASSLTVTSPYNEQFF. The CDR3 nucleotides are TGTGCCAGCAGCTTAACAGTGACTAGCCCCTACAATGAGCAGTTCTTC.

The V gene is TRBV5-1, the J gene TRBJ2-5; 12 bases agree with TRBD2. CDR3 length: 16 amino acids. The junction had 4 bases not matched to a gene; V was cut back by 2 bases and J by 2 bases. Germline CDR1 SGHRS, CDR2 YFSETQ. The CDR3 bases are TGCGCCAGCAGCTTTGGACTAGCGGGGTTACAAGAGACCCAGTACTTC. It specifies CASSFGLAGLQETQYF.

This clonotype occurred a few times. This chain connects TRBV6-4 to TRBJ2-1; 9 bases fit TRBD1. V shed 5 bases, J shed 7 bases, and the junction held 9 bases outside the gene matches. The CDR3 totals 15 residues. Germline assignment: CDR1 MRHNA and CDR2 SNTAGT. The CDR3 sequence: CASSPGQGPWNEQFF. CDR3 nucleotide sequence: TGTGCCAGCAGTCCGGGACAGGGACCTTGGAATGAGCAGTTCTTC.

This clonotype was seen repeatedly, ten times or more. This chain uses TRBV7-9 with TRBJ2-7; D call uncertain. Trimming left V 5 bases short and J 2 bases short, with 13 bases between. This CDR3 contains 14 residues. Germline V lookup: CDR1 SEHNR, CDR2 FQNEAQ (reference sequence). CDR3 coding DNA: TGTGCCAGCAGCACCCCGGGCGACCCCTACGAGCAGTACTTC. Protein sequence: CASSTPGDPYEQYF. The full variable domain, in which reference TRBV7-9 and TRBJ2-7 provide the parts outside the CDR3, is DTGVSQNPRHKITKRGQNVTFRCDPISEHNRLYWYRQTLGQGPEFLTYFQNEAQLEKSRLLSDRFSAERPKGSFSTLEIQRTEQGDSAMYLCASSTPGDPYEQYFGPGTRLTVT.